The T cell receptor (beta chain) described here comes from a study of shared clonotypes between healthy human individuals. Here immunoSEQ multiplex PCR was the method, and the copy in TCRdb shows in-frame clones only, minus some. The sample contains roughly 2 million clones, 95% of which appear only once. It was into CD45RA+ naive and CD45RA-negative memory subsets that the CD4+ cells were split. The CDR3 runs to 15 residues. The germline CDR1 and CDR2 sequences are SGHRS and YFSETQ. J was trimmed by 0 bases and V by 4 bases; bases with no gene match: 5. Sequenced sample: naive CD4+ T cells sorted from blood. The subset: CD45RA+ positively selected. The clonotype comes from a man aged 18 to 30 in good health. This chain uses TRBV5-1 with TRBJ1-1; TRBD1 matches at 8 bases. The CDR3 nucleotides read TGCGCCAGCAGCAGGGGACAGGCTATGAACACTGAAGCTTTCTTT. Protein product: CASSRGQAMNTEAFF. Filled out from reference TRBV5-1 and TRBJ1-1, the complete variable domain reads KAGVTQTPRYLIKTRGQQVTLSCSPISGHRSVSWYQQTPGQGLQFLFEYFSETQRNKGNFPGRFSGRQFSNSRSEMNVSTLELGDSALYLCASSRGQAMNTEAFFGQGTRLTVV.